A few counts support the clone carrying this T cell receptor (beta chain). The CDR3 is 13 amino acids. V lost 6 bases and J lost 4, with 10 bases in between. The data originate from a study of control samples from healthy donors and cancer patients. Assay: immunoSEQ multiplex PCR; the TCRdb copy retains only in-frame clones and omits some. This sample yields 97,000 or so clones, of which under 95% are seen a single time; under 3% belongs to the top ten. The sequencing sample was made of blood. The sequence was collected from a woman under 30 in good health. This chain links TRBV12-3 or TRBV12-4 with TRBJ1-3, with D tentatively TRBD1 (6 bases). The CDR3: CASSPGVGNTIYF. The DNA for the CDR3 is TGTGCCAGCAGCCCAGGGGTAGGAAACACCATATATTTT.